This T cell receptor (beta chain) is drawn from a study of shared clonotypes between healthy human individuals. V lost 3 bases and J lost 3; bases outside the gene matches: 11. CDR3 size: 16 residues. Per germline, CDR1 GTSNPN and CDR2 SVGIG (reference sequence). In regard to this clone: The antigen is undetermined.

TCRdb's table, derived via immunoSEQ multiplex PCR, lists solely in-frame clones and lacks some. The data contain about 680,000 clones, about 78% of them singletons. Study-level results: Non-shared clonotypes had lower generation probabilities than clonotypes shared by all four sorted-subset donors. Memory subsets had estimated richness that was generally smaller than that of naive subsets.

Sequences were obtained from memory CD4+ T cells sorted from blood. Subset reported: CD45RA-negative fraction. The source is a woman aged 25 to 39 in good health. The chain recombines TRBV30 with TRBJ1-3; 7 bases are shared with TRBD1. CDR3 bases: TGTGCCTGGAGGCTAACAGGGGCGAGTCTTGGAAACACCATATATTTT. Amino acid sequence: CAWRLTGASLGNTIYF.